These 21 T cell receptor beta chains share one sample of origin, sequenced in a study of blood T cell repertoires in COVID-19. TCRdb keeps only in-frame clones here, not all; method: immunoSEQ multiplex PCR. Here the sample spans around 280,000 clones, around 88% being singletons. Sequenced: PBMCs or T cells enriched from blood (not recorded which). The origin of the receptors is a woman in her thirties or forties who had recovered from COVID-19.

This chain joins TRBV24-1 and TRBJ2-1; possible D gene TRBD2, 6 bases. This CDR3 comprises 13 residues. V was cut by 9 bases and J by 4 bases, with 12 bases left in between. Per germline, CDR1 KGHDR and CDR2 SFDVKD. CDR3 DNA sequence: TGTGCCACCGGTCCCGGGAGTTACAATGAGCAGTTCTTC. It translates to CATGPGSYNEQFF.

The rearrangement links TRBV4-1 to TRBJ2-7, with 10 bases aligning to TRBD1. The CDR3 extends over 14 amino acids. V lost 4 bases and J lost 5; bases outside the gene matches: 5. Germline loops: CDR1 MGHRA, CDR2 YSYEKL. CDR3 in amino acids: CASSLPDRGNEQYF. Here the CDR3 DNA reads TGCGCCAGCAGCCTCCCGGACAGGGGGAACGAGCAGTACTTC.

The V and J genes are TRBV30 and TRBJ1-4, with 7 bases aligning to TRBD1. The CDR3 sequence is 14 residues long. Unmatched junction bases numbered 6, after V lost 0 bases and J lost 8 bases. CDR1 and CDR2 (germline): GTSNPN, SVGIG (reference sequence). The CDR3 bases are TGTGCCTGGAGTGTAGACAGGGTCTGGGAAAAACTGTTTTTT. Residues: CAWSVDRVWEKLFF.

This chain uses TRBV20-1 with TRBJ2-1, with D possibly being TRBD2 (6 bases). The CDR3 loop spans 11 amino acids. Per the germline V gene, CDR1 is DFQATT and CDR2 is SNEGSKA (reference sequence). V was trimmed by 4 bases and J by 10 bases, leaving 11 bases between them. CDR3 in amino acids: CSATGTAEQFF. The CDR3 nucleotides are TGCAGTGCTACTGGGACTGCCGAGCAGTTCTTC.

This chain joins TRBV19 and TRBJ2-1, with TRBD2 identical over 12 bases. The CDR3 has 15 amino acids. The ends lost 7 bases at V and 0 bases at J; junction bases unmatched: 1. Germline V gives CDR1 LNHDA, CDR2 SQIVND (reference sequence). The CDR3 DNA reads TGTGCCAGTAAGACTAGCGGGAGCTCCTACAATGAGCAGTTCTTC. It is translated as CASKTSGSSYNEQFF.

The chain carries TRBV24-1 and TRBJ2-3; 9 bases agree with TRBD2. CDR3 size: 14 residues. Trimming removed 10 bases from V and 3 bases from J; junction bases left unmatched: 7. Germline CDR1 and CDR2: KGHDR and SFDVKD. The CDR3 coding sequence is TGTGCCACTGGCGGAAGCGGGAGGACAGATACGCAGTATTTT. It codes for CATGGSGRTDTQYF.

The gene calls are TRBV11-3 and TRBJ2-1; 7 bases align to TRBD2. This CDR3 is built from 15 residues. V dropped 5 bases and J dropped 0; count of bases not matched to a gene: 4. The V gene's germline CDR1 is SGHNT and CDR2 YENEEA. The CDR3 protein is CASSQGGVSYNEQFF. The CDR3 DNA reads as TGTGCCAGCAGCCAGGGAGGGGTCTCCTACAATGAGCAGTTCTTC.

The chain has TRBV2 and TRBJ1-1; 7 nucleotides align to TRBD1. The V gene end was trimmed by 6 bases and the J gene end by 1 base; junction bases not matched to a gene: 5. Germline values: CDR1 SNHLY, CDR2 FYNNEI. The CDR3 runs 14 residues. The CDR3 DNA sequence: TGTGCCAGCAGGGGCCGGACAGGGAACACTGAAGCTTTCTTT. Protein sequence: CASRGRTGNTEAFF.

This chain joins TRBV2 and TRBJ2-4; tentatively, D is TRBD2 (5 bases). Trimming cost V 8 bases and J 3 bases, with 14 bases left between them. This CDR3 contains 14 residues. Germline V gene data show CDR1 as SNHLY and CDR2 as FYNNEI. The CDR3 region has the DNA TGTGCCAGCCTGGAGGCCCTGGGCAAAAACATTCAGTACTTC. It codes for CASLEALGKNIQYF.

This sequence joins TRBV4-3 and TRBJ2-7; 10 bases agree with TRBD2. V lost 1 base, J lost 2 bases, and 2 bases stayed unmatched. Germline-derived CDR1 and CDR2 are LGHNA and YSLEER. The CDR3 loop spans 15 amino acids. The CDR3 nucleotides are TGCGCCAGCAGCCAAGGGACTAGCGGAACCTACGAGCAGTACTTC. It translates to CASSQGTSGTYEQYF.

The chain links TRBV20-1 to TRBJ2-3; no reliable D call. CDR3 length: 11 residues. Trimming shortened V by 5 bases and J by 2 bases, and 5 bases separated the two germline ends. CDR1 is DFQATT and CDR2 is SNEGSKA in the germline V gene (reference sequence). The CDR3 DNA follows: TGCAGTGCTCTCTCCACAGATACGCAGTATTTT. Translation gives CSALSTDTQYF.

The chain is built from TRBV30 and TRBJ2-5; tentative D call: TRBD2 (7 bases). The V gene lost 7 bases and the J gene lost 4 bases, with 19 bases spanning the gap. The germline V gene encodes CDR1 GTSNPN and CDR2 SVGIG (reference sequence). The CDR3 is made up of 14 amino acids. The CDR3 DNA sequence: TGTGCCTCTTACCTAGCGGAGGGGGGAGAGACCCAGTACTTC. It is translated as CASYLAEGGETQYF.

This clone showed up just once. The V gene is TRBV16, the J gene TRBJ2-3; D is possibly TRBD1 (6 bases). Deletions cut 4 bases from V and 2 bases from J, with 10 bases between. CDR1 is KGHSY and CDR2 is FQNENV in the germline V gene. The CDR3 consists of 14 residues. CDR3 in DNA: TGTGCCAGCAGCCCGGACAGAGTCACAGATACGCAGTATTTT. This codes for CASSPDRVTDTQYF.

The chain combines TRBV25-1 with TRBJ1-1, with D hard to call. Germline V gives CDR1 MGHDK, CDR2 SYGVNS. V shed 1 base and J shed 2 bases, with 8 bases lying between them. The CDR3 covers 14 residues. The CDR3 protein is CASSESTVNTEAFF. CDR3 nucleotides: TGTGCCAGCAGTGAATCCACGGTAAACACTGAAGCTTTCTTT.

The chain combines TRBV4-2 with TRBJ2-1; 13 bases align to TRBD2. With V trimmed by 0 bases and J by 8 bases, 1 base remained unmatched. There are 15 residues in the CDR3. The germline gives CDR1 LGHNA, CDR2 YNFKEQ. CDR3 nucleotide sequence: TGTGCCAGCAGCCAAGAACTAGCGGGAGGGGATGAGCAGTTCTTC. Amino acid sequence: CASSQELAGGDEQFF.

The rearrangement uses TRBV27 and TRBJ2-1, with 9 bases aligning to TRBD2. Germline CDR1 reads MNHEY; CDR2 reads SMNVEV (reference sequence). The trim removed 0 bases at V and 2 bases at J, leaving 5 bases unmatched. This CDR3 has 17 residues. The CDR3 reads CASSLSRGLATYNEQFF. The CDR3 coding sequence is TGTGCCAGCAGTTTATCGCGCGGACTAGCGACCTACAATGAGCAGTTCTTC.

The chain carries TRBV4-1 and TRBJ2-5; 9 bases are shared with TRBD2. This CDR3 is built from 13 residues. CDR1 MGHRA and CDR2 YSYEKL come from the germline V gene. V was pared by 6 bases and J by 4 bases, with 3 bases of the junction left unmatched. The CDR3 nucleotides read TGCGCCAGCAGTCTAGCGGGAACAGAGACCCAGTACTTC. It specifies CASSLAGTETQYF.

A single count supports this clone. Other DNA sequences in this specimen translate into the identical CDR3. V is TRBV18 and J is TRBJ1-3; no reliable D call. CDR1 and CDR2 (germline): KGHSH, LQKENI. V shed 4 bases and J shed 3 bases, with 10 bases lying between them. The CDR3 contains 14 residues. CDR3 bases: TGTGCCAGCTCACTTACAGCTGATGGAAACACCATATATTTT. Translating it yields CASSLTADGNTIYF.

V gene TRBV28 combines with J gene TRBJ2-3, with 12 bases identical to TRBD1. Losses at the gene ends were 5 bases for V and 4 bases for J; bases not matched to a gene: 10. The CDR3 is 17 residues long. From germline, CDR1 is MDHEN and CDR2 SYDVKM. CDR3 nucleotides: TGTGCCAGCAGTCCCCTGGGACAGGGGGCTGCCTCAGATACGCAGTATTTT. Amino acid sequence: CASSPLGQGAASDTQYF.

CDR3 sequence reads: CASSSPWGEVSGANVLTF. In DNA, the CDR3 is TGTGCCAGCAGCTCCCCTTGGGGAGAAGTCTCTGGGGCCAACGTCCTGACTTTC. This chain joins TRBV7-9 and TRBJ2-6; a weak D match, TRBD2 (5 bases). The CDR3 spans 18 residues. Germline V gene sequence: CDR1 SEHNR, CDR2 FQNEAQ (reference sequence). Trimming pared 4 bases from V and 0 bases from J, leaving 16 bases between.

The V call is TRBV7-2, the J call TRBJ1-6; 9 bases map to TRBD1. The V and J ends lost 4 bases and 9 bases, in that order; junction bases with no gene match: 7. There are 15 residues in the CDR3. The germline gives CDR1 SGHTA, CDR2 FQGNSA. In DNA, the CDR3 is TGTGCCAGCAGCTCCCCGGGACAGGGCCGTTCACCCCTCCACTTT. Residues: CASSSPGQGRSPLHF.